The rows below give T cell receptor beta chains drawn from one sample of a study of PD-L1 blockade in urothelial cancer. Clones were read by immunoSEQ multiplex PCR, and TCRdb kept only the in-frame ones, dropping some. This sample carries about 44,000 clones, more than 80% of them seen once, and the ten largest clones take 6% to 8%. The sample was PBMCs, taken around atezolizumab (anti-PD-L1) treatment. Receptors originate from a man aged 65 to 85 with urothelial cancer. Both conserved end residues are part of each CDR3. A D gene is named only where the DNA matches it firmly. For some rows the clone size is stated as once, few or many, or as a class when expanded; others skip it.

TRBJ2-2 TRBV6-5 NA TRBD1 CASSYGQGWDAGELFF TGTGCCAGCAGTTACGGACAGGGTTGGGACGCCGGGGAGCTGTTTTTT
TRBJ1-1 TRBV13 NA NA CASSKTPGTEAFF TGTGCCAGCAGCAAAACCCCCGGGACTGAAGCTTTCTTT
TRBJ2-7 TRBV28 NA NA CASSQNDLGTSSYEQYF TGTGCCAGCAGTCAGAACGATCTTGGGACTTCTTCCTACGAGCAGTACTTC
TRBJ2-7 TRBV20-1 once NA CSAPDSYEQYF TGCAGTGCTCCGGACAGCTACGAGCAGTACTTC
TRBJ2-7 TRBV19 NA TRBD2 CASSTRREASYEQYF TGTGCCAGTAGTACCCGGCGGGAGGCCTCCTACGAGCAGTACTTC
TRBJ2-3 TRBV15 NA TRBD2 CATSRAGLAGVDTQYF TGTGCCACCAGCAGAGCCGGACTAGCGGGAGTAGATACGCAGTATTTT
TRBJ2-1 TRBV12-5 NA TRBD2 CASGPGTSGSNEQFF TGTGCTAGTGGCCCCGGGACTAGCGGGAGCAATGAGCAGTTCTTC
TRBJ1-2 TRBV2 NA NA CASCCSPGYGYTF TGTGCCAGCTGCTGCTCTCCGGGCTATGGCTACACCTTC
TRBJ2-3 TRBV29-1 NA NA CSSGQDTQYF TGCAGCTCCGGACAGGATACGCAGTATTTT
TRBJ1-2 TRBV28 NA NA CASSFGKYGYTF TGTGCCAGCAGTTTCGGGAAATATGGCTACACCTTC
TRBJ2-3 TRBV27 NA NA CASSLSIPGSTDTQYF TGTGCCAGCAGTTTATCGATTCCGGGTAGCACAGATACGCAGTATTTT
TRBJ1-3 TRBV28 NA NA CASSRSQYSGNTIYF TGTGCCAGCAGCCGCTCACAGTACTCTGGAAACACCATATATTTT
TRBJ2-3 TRBV6-1 NA TRBD2 CATAEREASTDTQYF TGTGCCACGGCCGAGCGGGAGGCCAGCACAGATACGCAGTATTTT
TRBJ1-2 TRBV28 once NA CASSSVGGYTF TGTGCCAGCAGTTCAGTTGGTGGCTACACCTTC
TRBJ2-3 TRBV19 NA TRBD2 CASSTPSSGSGDTQYF TGTGCCAGTAGTACCCCGAGTAGCGGGAGTGGAGATACGCAGTATTTT
TRBJ2-6 TRBV7-6 NA TRBD1 CASSSTQQGATGANVLTF TGTGCCAGCAGCTCTACCCAACAGGGGGCAACTGGGGCCAACGTCCTGACTTTC
TRBJ2-2 TRBV2 NA TRBD1 CASRDWTGGPGELFF TGTGCCAGCAGAGACTGGACAGGGGGCCCCGGGGAGCTGTTTTTT
TRBJ1-1 TRBV19 NA NA CASSIRTGTEAFF TGTGCCAGTAGTATCAGGACGGGGACTGAAGCTTTCTTT
TRBJ1-5 TRBV7-3 NA TRBD1 CASTPPTGRIQPQHF TGTGCCAGCACCCCGCCGACAGGGAGGATTCAGCCCCAGCATTTT
TRBJ2-5 TRBV7-9 once TRBD2 CASSLETSGVKTQYF TGTGCCAGCAGCTTAGAGACTAGCGGGGTGAAGACCCAGTACTTC